The rows below give T cell receptor beta chains drawn from one sample of a study of blood T cell repertoires in COVID-19. The assay was immunoSEQ multiplex PCR, and TCRdb's table has in-frame clones only and misses some. The table lists 65,000 to 90,000 clones, about 90% of them singletons, with roughly 6.1% in the top ten. Sequencing used peripheral blood. These receptors came from a human donor in a cohort sampled during active COVID-19. Each CDR3 is given with its conserved first and last residue. Each record gives: clone size, J gene, V gene, D gene, CDR3 protein, CDR3 DNA. D genes are given only for firm matches. Expanded clones get a size class; other rows say once, few or many, or leave the size out.

abundance: NA
j_gene: TRBJ2-1
v_gene: TRBV7-9
d_gene: TRBD2
CDR3aa: CASSNSGGRNEQFF
CDR3nt: TGTGCCAGCAGCAATAGCGGGGGGAGAAATGAGCAGTTCTTC

abundance: NA
j_gene: TRBJ2-7
v_gene: TRBV27
d_gene: TRBD1
CDR3aa: CASSPAGGRVYEQYF
CDR3nt: TGTGCCAGCAGTCCCGCAGGGGGCCGTGTTTACGAGCAGTACTTC

abundance: NA
j_gene: TRBJ2-7
v_gene: TRBV3-1/TRBV3-2
d_gene: NA
CDR3aa: CASSQEGTLVQEQYF
CDR3nt: TGTGCCAGCAGCCAAGAGGGGACTTTGGTGCAAGAGCAGTACTTC

abundance: NA
j_gene: TRBJ1-1
v_gene: TRBV4-3
d_gene: TRBD1
CDR3aa: CASSQDMGTGTTEAFF
CDR3nt: TGCGCCAGCAGCCAAGATATGGGGACAGGGACCACTGAAGCTTTCTTT

abundance: few
j_gene: TRBJ2-7
v_gene: TRBV7-2
d_gene: TRBD2
CDR3aa: CASSLGGGPSEQYF
CDR3nt: TGTGCCAGCAGCTTAGGCGGGGGGCCTTCCGAGCAGTACTTC

abundance: NA
j_gene: TRBJ2-1
v_gene: TRBV4-3
d_gene: NA
CDR3aa: CASSQDRVGNEQFF
CDR3nt: TGCGCCAGCAGCCAAGACAGGGTAGGCAATGAGCAGTTCTTC

abundance: NA
j_gene: TRBJ2-3
v_gene: TRBV5-1
d_gene: NA
CDR3aa: CASSLPGTDTQYF
CDR3nt: TGCGCCAGCAGCTTGCCCGGGACAGATACGCAGTATTTT

abundance: NA
j_gene: TRBJ1-5
v_gene: TRBV3-1/TRBV3-2
d_gene: NA
CDR3aa: CASSQGLVSGQPQHF
CDR3nt: TGTGCCAGCAGCCAAGGTTTGGTCTCAGGTCAGCCCCAGCATTTT

abundance: NA
j_gene: TRBJ1-6
v_gene: TRBV7-8
d_gene: TRBD1
CDR3aa: CASTRTGGSNSPLHF
CDR3nt: TGTGCCAGCACCCGGACAGGGGGCTCTAATTCACCCCTCCACTTT

abundance: NA
j_gene: TRBJ2-7
v_gene: TRBV11-2
d_gene: NA
CDR3aa: CASSPFGYEQYF
CDR3nt: TGTGCCAGCAGCCCCTTCGGGTACGAGCAGTACTTC

abundance: NA
j_gene: TRBJ2-7
v_gene: TRBV7-2
d_gene: TRBD1
CDR3aa: CASSFRQGTYEQYF
CDR3nt: TGTGCCAGCAGCTTCCGACAGGGGACCTACGAGCAGTACTTC

abundance: NA
j_gene: TRBJ2-3
v_gene: TRBV5-4
d_gene: NA
CDR3aa: CASSLLSGVRTDTQYF
CDR3nt: TGTGCCAGCAGCTTGTTATCGGGGGTAAGGACAGATACGCAGTATTTT

abundance: NA
j_gene: TRBJ2-3
v_gene: TRBV7-9
d_gene: TRBD1
CDR3aa: CASSLLGGTDTQYF
CDR3nt: TGTGCCAGCAGCTTACTAGGGGGCACCGATACGCAGTATTTT

abundance: NA
j_gene: TRBJ1-4
v_gene: TRBV27
d_gene: TRBD1
CDR3aa: CASSFSRGRVEKLFF
CDR3nt: TGTGCCAGCAGTTTTAGTAGGGGGCGGGTTGAAAAACTGTTTTTT

abundance: NA
j_gene: TRBJ1-5
v_gene: TRBV10-3
d_gene: TRBD1
CDR3aa: CAISGTGDNQPQHF
CDR3nt: TGTGCCATCAGTGGGACAGGGGACAATCAGCCCCAGCATTTT

abundance: once
j_gene: TRBJ2-5
v_gene: TRBV7-2
d_gene: TRBD2
CDR3aa: CASSSGLARLFETQYF
CDR3nt: TGTGCCAGCAGCTCAGGACTAGCGCGGCTTTTCGAGACCCAGTACTTC

abundance: NA
j_gene: TRBJ2-5
v_gene: TRBV7-8
d_gene: NA
CDR3aa: CASSLAAETQYF
CDR3nt: TGTGCCAGCAGCTTAGCGGCTGAGACCCAGTACTTC

abundance: NA
j_gene: TRBJ2-5
v_gene: TRBV5-4
d_gene: TRBD2
CDR3aa: CASSLRGGLETQYF
CDR3nt: TGTGCCAGCAGCTTACGGGGGGGGCTCGAGACCCAGTACTTC

abundance: NA
j_gene: TRBJ1-1
v_gene: TRBV5-4
d_gene: NA
CDR3aa: CASSSRSSRTEAFF
CDR3nt: TGTGCCAGCAGCTCCCGCTCGAGTCGCACTGAAGCTTTCTTT

abundance: NA
j_gene: TRBJ2-7
v_gene: TRBV6-2/TRBV6-3
d_gene: TRBD1
CDR3aa: CASSYLDRAYDEQYF
CDR3nt: TGTGCCAGCAGTTACCTGGACAGGGCATACGACGAGCAGTACTTC

abundance: NA
j_gene: TRBJ1-1
v_gene: TRBV7-3
d_gene: NA
CDR3aa: CASSLKQITGTEAFF
CDR3nt: TGTGCCAGCAGCTTAAAGCAGATTACGGGTACTGAAGCTTTCTTT

abundance: NA
j_gene: TRBJ2-2
v_gene: TRBV27
d_gene: NA
CDR3aa: CASIIEWRGGTGELFF
CDR3nt: TGTGCCAGCATCATAGAATGGCGGGGTGGAACCGGGGAGCTGTTTTTT

abundance: few
j_gene: TRBJ1-2
v_gene: TRBV10-3
d_gene: NA
CDR3aa: CAISEGTGGYYGYTF
CDR3nt: TGTGCCATCAGTGAAGGGACCGGGGGGTACTATGGCTACACCTTC

abundance: NA
j_gene: TRBJ2-6
v_gene: TRBV4-2
d_gene: NA
CDR3aa: CASSQGGLSGANVLTF
CDR3nt: TGTGCCAGCAGCCAAGGGGGACTTTCGGGGGCCAACGTCCTGACTTTC

abundance: NA
j_gene: TRBJ2-6
v_gene: TRBV4-1
d_gene: TRBD1
CDR3aa: CASSQNPTGSGANVLTF
CDR3nt: TGCGCCAGCAGCCAAAACCCGACAGGGTCTGGGGCCAACGTCCTGACTTTC

abundance: NA
j_gene: TRBJ1-1
v_gene: TRBV14
d_gene: NA
CDR3aa: CASSQEGRGINAFF
CDR3nt: TGTGCCAGCAGCCAAGAGGGTCGGGGAATTAACGCTTTCTTT

abundance: NA
j_gene: TRBJ1-5
v_gene: TRBV5-5
d_gene: TRBD1
CDR3aa: CASSLYGQGNQPQHF
CDR3nt: TGTGCCAGCAGCTTGTACGGACAGGGGAATCAGCCCCAGCATTTT

abundance: NA
j_gene: TRBJ2-7
v_gene: TRBV9
d_gene: NA
CDR3aa: CASSVGSGSYEQYF
CDR3nt: TGTGCCAGCAGCGTAGGGAGCGGCTCCTACGAGCAGTACTTC

abundance: NA
j_gene: TRBJ2-7
v_gene: TRBV29-1
d_gene: TRBD1
CDR3aa: CSVGRQGAREQYF
CDR3nt: TGCAGCGTTGGGAGGCAGGGGGCCAGAGAGCAGTACTTC

abundance: NA
j_gene: TRBJ1-1
v_gene: TRBV6-5
d_gene: TRBD1
CDR3aa: CATRDGQGNTEAFF
CDR3nt: TGTGCCACCCGGGACGGACAGGGGAACACTGAAGCTTTCTTT

abundance: NA
j_gene: TRBJ2-3
v_gene: TRBV3-1/TRBV3-2
d_gene: NA
CDR3aa: CASSEGTSTDTQYF
CDR3nt: TGTGCCAGCAGCGAGGGGACTAGCACAGATACGCAGTATTTT

abundance: NA
j_gene: TRBJ2-1
v_gene: TRBV7-3
d_gene: TRBD2
CDR3aa: CASSRRASGGHNEQFF
CDR3nt: TGTGCCAGCTCAAGACGGGCTAGCGGGGGCCACAATGAGCAGTTCTTC

abundance: NA
j_gene: TRBJ2-5
v_gene: TRBV18
d_gene: TRBD2
CDR3aa: CASSLRTSGGSFQETQYF
CDR3nt: TGTGCCAGCTCACTAAGGACTAGCGGGGGGTCGTTCCAAGAGACCCAGTACTTC

abundance: NA
j_gene: TRBJ1-3
v_gene: TRBV7-9
d_gene: TRBD1
CDR3aa: CASSLDRGAGNTIYF
CDR3nt: TGTGCCAGCAGCTTAGACAGGGGAGCCGGAAACACCATATATTTT

abundance: NA
j_gene: TRBJ1-1
v_gene: TRBV10-3
d_gene: TRBD1
CDR3aa: CAISESRTGRTEAFF
CDR3nt: TGTGCCATCAGTGAGTCGAGGACAGGGCGAACTGAAGCTTTCTTT